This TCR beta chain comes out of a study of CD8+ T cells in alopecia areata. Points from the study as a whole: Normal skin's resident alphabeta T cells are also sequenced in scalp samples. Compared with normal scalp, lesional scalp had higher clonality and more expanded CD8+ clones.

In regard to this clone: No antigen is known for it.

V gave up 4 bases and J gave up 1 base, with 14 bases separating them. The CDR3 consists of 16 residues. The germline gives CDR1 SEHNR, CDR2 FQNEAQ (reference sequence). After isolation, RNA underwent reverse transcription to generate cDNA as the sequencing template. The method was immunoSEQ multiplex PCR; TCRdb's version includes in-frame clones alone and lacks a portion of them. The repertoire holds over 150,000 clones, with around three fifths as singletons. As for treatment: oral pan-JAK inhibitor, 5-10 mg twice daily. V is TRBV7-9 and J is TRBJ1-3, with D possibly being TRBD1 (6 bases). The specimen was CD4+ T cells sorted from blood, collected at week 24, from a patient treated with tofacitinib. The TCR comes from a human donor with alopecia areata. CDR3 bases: TGTGCCAGCAGCTCCAAGGGGGTATCATCTGGAAACACCATATATTTT. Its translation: CASSSKGVSSGNTIYF.